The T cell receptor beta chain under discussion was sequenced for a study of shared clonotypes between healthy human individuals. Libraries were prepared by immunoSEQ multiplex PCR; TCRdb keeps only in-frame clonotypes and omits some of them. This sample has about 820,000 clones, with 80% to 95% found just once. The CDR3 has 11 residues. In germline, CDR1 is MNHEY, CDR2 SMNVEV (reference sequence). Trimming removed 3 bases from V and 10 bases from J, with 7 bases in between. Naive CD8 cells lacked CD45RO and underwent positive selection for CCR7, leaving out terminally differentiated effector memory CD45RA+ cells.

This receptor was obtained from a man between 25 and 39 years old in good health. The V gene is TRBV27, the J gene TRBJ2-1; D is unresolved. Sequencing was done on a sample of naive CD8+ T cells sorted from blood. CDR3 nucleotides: TGTGCCAGCAGTTTCGGCAGCGAGCAGTTCTTC. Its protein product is CASSFGSEQFF.